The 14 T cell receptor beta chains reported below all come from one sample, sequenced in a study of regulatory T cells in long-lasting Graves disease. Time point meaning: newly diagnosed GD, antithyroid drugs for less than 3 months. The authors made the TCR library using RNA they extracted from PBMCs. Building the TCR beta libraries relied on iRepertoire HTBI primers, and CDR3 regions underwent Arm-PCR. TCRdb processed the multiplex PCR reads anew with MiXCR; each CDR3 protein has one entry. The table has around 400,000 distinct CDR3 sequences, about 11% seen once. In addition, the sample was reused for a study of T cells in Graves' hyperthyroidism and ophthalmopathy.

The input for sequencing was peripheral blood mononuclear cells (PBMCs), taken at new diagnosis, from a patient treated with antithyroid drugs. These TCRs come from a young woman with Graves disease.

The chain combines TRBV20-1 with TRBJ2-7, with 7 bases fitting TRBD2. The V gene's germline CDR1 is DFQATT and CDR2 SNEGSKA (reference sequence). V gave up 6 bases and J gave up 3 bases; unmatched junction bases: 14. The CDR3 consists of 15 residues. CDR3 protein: CSAVGRAGDSYEQYF. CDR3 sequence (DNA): TGCAGTGCGGTAGGGAGGGCGGGTGATAGCTACGAGCAGTACTTC.

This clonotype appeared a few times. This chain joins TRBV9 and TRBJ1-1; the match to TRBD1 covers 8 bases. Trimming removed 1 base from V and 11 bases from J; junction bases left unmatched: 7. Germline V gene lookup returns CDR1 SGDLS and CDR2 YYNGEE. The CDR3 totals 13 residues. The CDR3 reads CASSVLPGGLAFF. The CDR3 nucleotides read TGTGCCAGCAGCGTACTTCCAGGGGGCTTGGCTTTCTTT. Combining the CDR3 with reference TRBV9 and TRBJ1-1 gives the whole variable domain DSGVTQTPKHLITATGQRVTLRCSPRSGDLSVYWYQQSLDQGLQFLIQYYNGEERAKGNILERFSAQQFPDLHSELNLSSLELGDSALYFCASSVLPGGLAFFGQGTRLTVV.

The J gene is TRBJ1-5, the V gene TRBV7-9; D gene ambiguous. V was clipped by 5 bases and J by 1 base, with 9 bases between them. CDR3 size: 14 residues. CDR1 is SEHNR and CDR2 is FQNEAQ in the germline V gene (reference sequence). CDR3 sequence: CASSATRSNQPQHF. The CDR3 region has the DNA TGTGCCAGCAGCGCGACCCGGAGCAATCAGCCCCAGCATTTT.

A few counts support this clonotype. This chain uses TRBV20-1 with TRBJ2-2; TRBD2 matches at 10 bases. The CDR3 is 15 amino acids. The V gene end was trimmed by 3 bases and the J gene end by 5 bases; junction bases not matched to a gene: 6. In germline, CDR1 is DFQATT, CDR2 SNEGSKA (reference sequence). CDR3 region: CSARVSGRGTGELFF. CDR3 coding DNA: TGCAGTGCTAGGGTCAGCGGGAGGGGGACCGGGGAGCTGTTTTTT.

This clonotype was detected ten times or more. The CDR3 region has the DNA TGTGCCAGCTCACCACCGGGGCTAGCGGGAGGGAGTGAGCAGTTCTTC. It codes for CASSPPGLAGGSEQFF. The chain uses TRBV18 and TRBJ2-1; 12 bases are a match to TRBD2. CDR3 length: 16 amino acids. From germline, CDR1 is KGHSH and CDR2 LQKENI. Losses at the gene ends were 0 bases for V and 9 bases for J; bases not matched to a gene: 6.

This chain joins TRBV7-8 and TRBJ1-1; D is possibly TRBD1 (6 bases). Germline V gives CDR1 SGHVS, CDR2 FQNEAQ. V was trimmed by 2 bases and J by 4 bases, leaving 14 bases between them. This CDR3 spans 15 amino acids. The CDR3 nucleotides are TGTGCCAGCAGCTTACTAGGGGGGGGGGTCACTGAAGCTTTCTTT. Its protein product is CASSLLGGGVTEAFF.

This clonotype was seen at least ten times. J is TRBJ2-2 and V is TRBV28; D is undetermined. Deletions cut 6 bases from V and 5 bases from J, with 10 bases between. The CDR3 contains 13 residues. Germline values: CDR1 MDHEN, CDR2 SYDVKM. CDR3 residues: CASSTLGTGELFF. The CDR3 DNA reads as TGTGCCAGCAGCACTCTAGGGACCGGGGAGCTGTTTTTT.

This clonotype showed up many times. In DNA, the CDR3 is TGTGCCAGCAGCTTAGACGGGTTCCTTAACTATGGCTACACCTTC. It translates to CASSLDGFLNYGYTF. This chain connects TRBV7-9 to TRBJ1-2; no clear D. Trimming left V 1 base short and J 1 base short, with 10 bases between. Germline CDR1 is SEHNR and CDR2 is FQNEAQ (reference sequence). The length of the CDR3 is 15 residues.

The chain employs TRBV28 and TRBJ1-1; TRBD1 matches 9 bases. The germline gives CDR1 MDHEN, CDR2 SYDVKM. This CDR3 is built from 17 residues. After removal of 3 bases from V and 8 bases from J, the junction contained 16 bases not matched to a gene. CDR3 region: CASSFWDRVLKAVEAFF. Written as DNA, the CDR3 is TGTGCCAGCAGTTTTTGGGACAGGGTGCTTAAGGCAGTCGAAGCTTTCTTT. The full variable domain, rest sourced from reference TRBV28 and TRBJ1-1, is DVKVTQSSRYLVKRTGEKVFLECVQDMDHENMFWYRQDPGLGLRLIYFSYDVKMKEKGDIPEGYSVSREKKERFSLILESASTNQTSMYLCASSFWDRVLKAVEAFFGQGTRLTVV.

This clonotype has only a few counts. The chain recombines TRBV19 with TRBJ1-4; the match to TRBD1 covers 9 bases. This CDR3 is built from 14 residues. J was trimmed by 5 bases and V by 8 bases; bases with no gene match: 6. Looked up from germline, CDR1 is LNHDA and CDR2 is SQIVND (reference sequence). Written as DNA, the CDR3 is TGTGCCAGTTGGACAGGGGCAGGGAATGAAAAACTGTTTTTT. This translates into CASWTGAGNEKLFF.

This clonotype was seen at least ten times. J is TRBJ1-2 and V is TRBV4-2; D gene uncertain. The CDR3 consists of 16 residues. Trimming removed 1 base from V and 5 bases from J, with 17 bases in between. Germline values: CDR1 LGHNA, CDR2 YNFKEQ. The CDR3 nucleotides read TGTGCCAGCAGCCAAGCTCTCATCCTCCCGCAATATGGCTACACCTTC. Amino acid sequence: CASSQALILPQYGYTF.

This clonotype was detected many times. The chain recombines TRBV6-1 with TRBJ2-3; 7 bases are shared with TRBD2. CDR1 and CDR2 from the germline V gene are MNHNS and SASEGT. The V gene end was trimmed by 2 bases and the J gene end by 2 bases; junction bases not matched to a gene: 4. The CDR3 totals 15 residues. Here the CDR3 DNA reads TGTGCCAGCAGTGAAAGGACTAGTGCCACAGATACGCAGTATTTT. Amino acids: CASSERTSATDTQYF.

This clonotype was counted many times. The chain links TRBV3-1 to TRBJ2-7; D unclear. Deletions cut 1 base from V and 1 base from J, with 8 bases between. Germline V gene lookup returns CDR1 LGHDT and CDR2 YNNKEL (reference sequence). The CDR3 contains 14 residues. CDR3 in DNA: TGTGCCAGCAGCCAAGGGTCAGGATCCTACGAGCAGTACTTC. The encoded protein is CASSQGSGSYEQYF.

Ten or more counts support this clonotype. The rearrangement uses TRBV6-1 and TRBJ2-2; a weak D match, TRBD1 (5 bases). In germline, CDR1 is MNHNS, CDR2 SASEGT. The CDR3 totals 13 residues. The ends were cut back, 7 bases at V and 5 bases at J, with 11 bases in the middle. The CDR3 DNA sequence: TGTGCCAGCATTCAGGGCATAACCGGGGAGCTGTTTTTT. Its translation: CASIQGITGELFF.